This entry lists 7 T cell receptor beta chains sequenced from one sample in a study of beta chain features in type 1 diabetes. Overall study results and limits: People with Type 1 diabetes carried modestly yet significantly shorter TCRB CDR3s in all four CD4+ subsets.

As every portion of the isolated RNA was reverse transcribed, the sequencing read expressed TCRB transcripts. Only in-frame clones appear in the TCRdb table, and some are missing; sequencing was by immunoSEQ multiplex PCR. The sample holds a few hundred thousand clones, around an eighth seen once. These TCRs' antigens remain unknown. What was sequenced was naive CD4+ T cells from blood. The receptors here all came from a young woman with type 1 diabetes.

The chain recombines TRBV20-1 with TRBJ1-1; tentatively, D is TRBD1 (5 bases). The CDR3 loop spans 11 amino acids. The germline V gene encodes CDR1 DFQATT and CDR2 SNEGSKA (reference sequence). The CDR3 DNA follows: TGCAGCCAGAAGCCGGGGGCTGAAGCTTTCTTT. Residues: CSQKPGAEAFF.

V and J are TRBV28 and TRBJ2-1, with D maybe TRBD2 (5 bases). The CDR3 extends over 12 amino acids. Germline lookup yields CDR1 MDHEN and CDR2 SYDVKM. Trimming stripped 6 bases from V and 8 bases from J, with 11 bases between. CDR3 protein: CASRIRDHEQFF. The CDR3 DNA follows: TGTGCCAGCAGGATCCGGGATCATGAGCAGTTCTTC.

The chain joins TRBV9 to TRBJ2-1, with 11 bases lining up with TRBD1. Germline V gene data show CDR1 as SGDLS and CDR2 as YYNGEE. The CDR3 is made up of 14 amino acids. Trimming at V came to 6 bases and at J to 16 bases, leaving 15 bases not matched to a gene. The CDR3 region has the DNA TGTGCCAGCAACCGGGACAGGGGGATGGGCGAGCCCTTCTTC. It is translated as CASNRDRGMGEPFF. Full variable domain (missing parts from reference TRBV9 and TRBJ2-1): DSGVTQTPKHLITATGQRVTLRCSPRSGDLSVYWYQQSLDQGLQFLIQYYNGEERAKGNILERFSAQQFPDLHSELNLSSLELGDSALYFCASNRDRGMGEPFFGPGTRLTVL.

The CDR3 DNA sequence: TGTGCCAGCAGCTTGGATCTAGCGGGAGAGGAGACCCAGTACTTC. Amino acid sequence: CASSLDLAGEETQYF. The V gene is TRBV5-4, the J gene TRBJ2-5, with 10 nucleotides matching TRBD2. The CDR3 spans 15 residues. Per the germline V gene, CDR1 is SGHNT and CDR2 is YYREEE (reference sequence). J was trimmed by 5 bases and V by 0 bases; bases with no gene match: 4.

This chain links TRBV5-6 with TRBJ1-2; a possible D gene is TRBD1 (6 bases). Trimming took off 0 bases at V and 2 bases at J, with 8 bases between the two ends. CDR3 length equals 14 residues. The germline gives CDR1 SGHDT, CDR2 YYEEEE. CDR3 coding DNA: TGTGCCAGCAGCTTGGACAGGGCCAACTATGGCTACACCTTC. Translation: CASSLDRANYGYTF.

This clone was detected only a few times. The J gene is TRBJ2-3, the V gene TRBV4-1; TRBD2 matches at 12 bases. V lost 3 bases and J lost 2; bases outside the gene matches: 9. The CDR3 sequence is 18 residues long. The germline gives CDR1 MGHRA, CDR2 YSYEKL. This CDR3 reads CASSQMEASGRVTDTQYF. The CDR3 coding sequence is TGCGCCAGCAGCCAGATGGAGGCTAGCGGGAGGGTCACAGATACGCAGTATTTT.

CDR3 sequence reads: CASSITGEKLFF. In DNA, the CDR3 is TGTGCCAGCAGCATTACGGGGGAAAAACTGTTTTTT. The V call is TRBV7-9, the J call TRBJ1-4; no definite D call. This CDR3 has 12 amino acids. V was trimmed by 5 bases and J by 8 bases, leaving 9 bases between them. Per germline, CDR1 SEHNR and CDR2 FQNEAQ (reference sequence).